This T cell receptor beta chain is drawn from a study of early T cells in non-severe SARS-CoV-2 infection. Study in general: Sequencing targeted bulk RNA from unsorted whole blood, leaving chains unpaired. Findings and limits, study-wide: Private and CD4 specificities were missed by VDJdb matching, which favored anti-spike CD8 responses.

Germline assignment: CDR1 SNHLY and CDR2 FYNNEI. V was pared by 6 bases and J by 7 bases, with 13 bases between. The CDR3 extends over 14 amino acids. This clonotype has just a few counts. Its antigen is as yet unknown. cDNA molecules, individually, were tagged with unique molecular identifiers. TCRdb itself ran the 5' RACE reads through MiXCR, one entry per CDR3 protein. In the table there are about 33,000 distinct CDR3 sequences, 5% of which are singletons. The chain is built from TRBV2 and TRBJ1-6; D might be TRBD1 (5 bases). This clonotype originated in an adult who was a healthcare worker with PCR-confirmed SARS-CoV-2 infection or an uninfected control (not recorded which). The material sequenced was whole blood. The CDR3 region is CASSGGRWNSPLHF. CDR3 nucleotide sequence: TGTGCCAGCAGCGGGGGTAGGTGGAATTCACCCCTCCACTTT.